One sample yielded the 30 T cell receptor beta chains listed below, sequenced in a study of a mutant IDH1 vaccine in newly diagnosed glioma. What these receptors recognize is not known. Generated by immunoSEQ multiplex PCR, the TCRdb table keeps only in-frame clones and is missing some. The data contain about 38,000 clones, roughly 79% of them singletons. Time point specified: week 23, last vaccination. Every vaccination contained 300 ug of the mutant IDH1 20-mer peptide and was paired with topical imiquimod. The source was PBMCs, collected from a glioma patient whose treatment included an IDH1 peptide vaccine. All receptors derive from a man aged 40-50 years with glioma.

The gene calls are TRBV7-2 and TRBJ1-5; TRBD1 matches 9 bases. The CDR3 loop spans 16 amino acids. Per the germline V gene, CDR1 is SGHTA and CDR2 is FQGNSA. Unmatched junction bases numbered 7, after V lost 4 bases and J lost 3 bases. The CDR3 is CASSSAGTGINQPQHF. DNA for the CDR3: TGTGCCAGCAGCTCGGCCGGGACAGGGATCAATCAGCCCCAGCATTTT.

This chain joins TRBV28 and TRBJ2-6, with a weak D call TRBD2 (6 bases). V was cut by 0 bases and J by 2 bases, with 11 bases left in between. The CDR3 length is 17 residues. Germline values: CDR1 MDHEN, CDR2 SYDVKM. DNA for the CDR3: TGTGCCAGCAGTTTATGGGCTACTAGCACTGGGGCCAACGTCCTGACTTTC. Translation gives CASSLWATSTGANVLTF. Combining the CDR3 with reference TRBV28 and TRBJ2-6 gives the whole variable domain DVKVTQSSRYLVKRTGEKVFLECVQDMDHENMFWYRQDPGLGLRLIYFSYDVKMKEKGDIPEGYSVSREKKERFSLILESASTNQTSMYLCASSLWATSTGANVLTFGAGSRLTVL.

This clone was seen only once. The chain couples TRBV6-5 to TRBJ1-3; D unresolved. The ends were cut back, 5 bases at V and 0 bases at J, with 11 bases in the middle. Germline V gene sequence: CDR1 MNHEY, CDR2 SVGAGI. The CDR3 totals 15 residues. The CDR3 DNA is TGTGCCAGCAGTAAGGACGGGATCTCTGGAAACACCATATATTTT. Translation: CASSKDGISGNTIYF.

The V and J genes are TRBV6-5 and TRBJ1-3, with 8 bases lining up with TRBD1. V shed 8 bases, J shed 3 bases, and the junction held 3 bases outside the gene matches. The CDR3 covers 13 residues. Germline V gene sequence: CDR1 MNHEY, CDR2 SVGAGI. The CDR3 reads CASYRGIGNTIYF. In nucleotides, the CDR3 is TGTGCCAGCTACAGGGGGATTGGAAACACCATATATTTT.

The chain has TRBV30 and TRBJ2-7; D perhaps matches TRBD1 (6 bases). Germline-derived CDR1 and CDR2 are GTSNPN and SVGIG (reference sequence). This CDR3 is 13 amino acids long. V dropped 6 bases and J dropped 2 bases, with 14 bases sitting between them. The CDR3 region has the DNA TGTGCCTGTTACGGGACATACGCCTACGAGCAGTACTTC. It codes for CACYGTYAYEQYF. Variable domain in full (rest from reference TRBV30 and TRBJ2-7): SQTIHQWPATLVQPVGSPLSLECTVEGTSNPNLYWYRQAAGRGLQLLFYSVGIGQISSEVPQNLSASRPQDRQFILSSKKLLLSDSGFYLCACYGTYAYEQYFGPGTRLTVT.

The chain employs TRBV7-2 and TRBJ2-5, with 9 bases matching TRBD2. The better agreement between TRBJ2-7 and the DNA end casts doubt on the J call. CDR3 length: 14 amino acids. Germline V CDR1 and CDR2: SGHTA, FQGNSA. The CDR3 spells CASSRTSVNYEQYF. The DNA for the CDR3 is TGTGCCAGCAGCAGGACTAGCGTTAACTACGAGCAGTACTTC.

This clone was seen more than once but under ten times. The V gene is TRBV6-4, the J gene TRBJ2-6, with 13 bases aligning to TRBD2. The CDR3 totals 16 residues. Germline CDR1 reads MRHNA; CDR2 reads SNTAGT. V dropped 5 bases and J dropped 4; count of bases not matched to a gene: 2. The chain's CDR3 is CASSTSGGAGANVLTF. The CDR3 bases are TGTGCCAGCAGTACTAGCGGGGGGGCCGGGGCCAACGTCCTGACTTTC.

J is TRBJ1-1 and V is TRBV11-3; D gene unclear. The germline V gene has CDR1 SGHNT and CDR2 YENEEA. The CDR3 loop spans 16 amino acids. Trimming left V 1 base short and J 1 base short, with 13 bases between. Written as DNA, the CDR3 is TGTGCCAGCAGCTTAGGGAGCGGAAGCGAGAACACTGAAGCTTTCTTT. Translated: CASSLGSGSENTEAFF.

V and J are TRBV9 and TRBJ2-5, with 7 bases identical to TRBD2. V lost 0 bases, J lost 4 bases, and 9 bases stayed unmatched. Germline CDR1 SGDLS, CDR2 YYNGEE. The CDR3 extends over 16 amino acids. CDR3 nucleotide sequence: TGTGCCAGCAGCGTAGGGCGGGGGAACCTTCGAGAGACCCAGTACTTC. It is translated as CASSVGRGNLRETQYF. The entire variable domain, with the rest obtained from reference TRBV9 and TRBJ2-5, is as follows: DSGVTQTPKHLITATGQRVTLRCSPRSGDLSVYWYQQSLDQGLQFLIQYYNGEERAKGNILERFSAQQFPDLHSELNLSSLELGDSALYFCASSVGRGNLRETQYFGPGTRLLVL.

The chain has TRBV5-8 and TRBJ1-1; weak D call: TRBD1 (6 bases). Deletions cut 5 bases from V and 5 bases from J, with 16 bases between. The germline V gene encodes CDR1 SGHTS and CDR2 YDEGEE. The CDR3 is 14 residues long. As DNA, the CDR3 is TGTGCCAGCAGGGCCTCCGGGGGCGGAACTGAAGCTTTCTTT. Its translation is CASRASGGGTEAFF.

V usage is TRBV6-5 and J usage is TRBJ1-6; TRBD1 is a possible D gene (5 bases). Germline V gives CDR1 MNHEY, CDR2 SVGAGI. This CDR3 contains 13 residues. V dropped 5 bases and J dropped 7 bases, with 9 bases sitting between them. The CDR3 is CASSPAGNSPLHF. As DNA, the CDR3 is TGTGCCAGCAGTCCCGCAGGGAATTCACCCCTCCACTTT.

The chain couples TRBV6-1 to TRBJ2-2; possible D gene TRBD1, 5 bases. CDR3 length: 14 residues. Looked up from germline, CDR1 is MNHNS and CDR2 is SASEGT. The V end was cut by 6 bases, the J end by 1 base, with 9 bases between. The CDR3 region has the DNA TGTGCCAGCAGGGATACAGGGAACACCGGGGAGCTGTTTTTT. Protein sequence: CASRDTGNTGELFF.

This clone was detected once. V gene TRBV19 combines with J gene TRBJ2-3, with 10 bases fitting TRBD2. Germline values: CDR1 LNHDA, CDR2 SQIVND (reference sequence). CDR3 length: 15 residues. V shed 6 bases, J shed 1 base, and the junction held 4 bases outside the gene matches. In DNA form, the CDR3 reads TGTGCCAGTAGGAAAGGACTAGCGGGCACAGATACGCAGTATTTT. Protein product: CASRKGLAGTDTQYF.

V gene TRBV6-5 combines with J gene TRBJ2-2; D unresolved. This CDR3 comprises 13 residues. The V gene's germline CDR1 is MNHEY and CDR2 SVGAGI. Trimming shortened V by 6 bases and J by 6 bases, and 11 bases separated the two germline ends. The CDR3 sequence: CASSTGGSGELFF. CDR3 DNA: TGTGCCAGCAGCACCGGTGGTTCCGGGGAGCTGTTTTTT.

CDR3 residues: CASSLTSYNEQFF. The CDR3 coding sequence is TGCGCCAGCAGCTTGACCTCTTACAATGAGCAGTTCTTC. This sequence joins TRBV5-1 and TRBJ2-1; D is uncertain. Trimming cost V 1 base and J 4 bases, with 6 bases left between them. The CDR3 covers 13 residues. Germline assignment: CDR1 SGHRS and CDR2 YFSETQ.

This clone was detected once. The chain is built from TRBV7-2 and TRBJ1-1; 8 nucleotides align to TRBD1. J lost 5 bases, V lost 5 bases, and 10 bases had no gene match. This CDR3 has 15 amino acids. The germline CDR1 and CDR2 sequences are SGHTA and FQGNSA. The CDR3 DNA reads as TGTGCCAGCAGCCCGGACAGGGAACCTAATACTGAAGCTTTCTTT. This gives the protein CASSPDREPNTEAFF.

The V and J genes are TRBV7-9 and TRBJ2-7; maybe TRBD2 (6 bases). Germline CDR1 SEHNR, CDR2 FQNEAQ (reference sequence). V lost 5 bases, J lost 3 bases, and 14 bases lay in between. CDR3 length equals 14 residues. The CDR3 loop reads CASSKRDSYYEQYF. The DNA of the CDR3 is TGTGCCAGCAGCAAAAGGGACTCCTACTACGAGCAGTACTTC.

This chain uses TRBV15 with TRBJ2-7; 10 bases align to TRBD1. The CDR3 contains 15 residues. Germline V gene lookup returns CDR1 LNHNV and CDR2 YYDKDF (reference sequence). Losses at the gene ends were 5 bases for V and 3 bases for J; bases not matched to a gene: 7. The CDR3 protein is CATSLDRGPIYEQYF. The CDR3 nucleotides read TGTGCCACCAGCCTCGACAGGGGGCCTATCTACGAGCAGTACTTC.

The chain links TRBV27 to TRBJ2-5; TRBD2 aligns across 10 bases. TRBJ2-7 explains the end of the DNA better; the J call may be wrong. CDR1 MNHEY and CDR2 SMNVEV come from the germline V gene (reference sequence). The CDR3 covers 14 residues. Here the CDR3 DNA reads TGTGCCAGCTCTAGCGGGAGAACAGCCTACGAGCAGTACTTC. Its translation: CASSSGRTAYEQYF.

This clone has a handful of counts. Distinct nucleotide sequences in the sample also encode this CDR3. The chain links TRBV28 to TRBJ2-6; D gene ambiguous. The germline V gene encodes CDR1 MDHEN and CDR2 SYDVKM. Trimming pared 3 bases from V and 0 bases from J, leaving 6 bases between. This CDR3 spans 15 amino acids. The CDR3 DNA is TGTGCCAGCAGTTTCCGGAGCTCTGGGGCCAACGTCCTGACTTTC. It encodes CASSFRSSGANVLTF.

V gene TRBV11-3 combines with J gene TRBJ2-3; no firm D call. From germline, CDR1 is SGHNT and CDR2 YENEEA. V was shortened by 3 bases and J by 2 bases, with 6 bases between the two germline ends. The CDR3 has 13 residues. CDR3 protein: CASSFDFTDTQYF. For the CDR3, the DNA is TGTGCCAGCAGCTTCGATTTCACAGATACGCAGTATTTT.

The chain uses TRBV6-5 and TRBJ1-5; maybe TRBD1 (5 bases). V was cut by 8 bases and J by 7 bases, with 21 bases left in between. The CDR3 extends over 15 amino acids. Germline lookup yields CDR1 MNHEY and CDR2 SVGAGI. Here the CDR3 DNA reads TGTGCCAGCCGACCTCGTGGGGGTGCAGGGCAGCCCCAGCATTTT. This encodes CASRPRGGAGQPQHF.

The V and J genes are TRBV7-2 and TRBJ1-2; possible D gene TRBD1, 5 bases. The CDR3 loop spans 13 amino acids. Trimming took 1 base from V and 4 from J, leaving 7 bases between them. CDR1 and CDR2 from the germline V gene are SGHTA and FQGNSA. The CDR3 loop reads CASSLGTIYGYTF. CDR3 in DNA: TGTGCCAGCAGCTTAGGGACAATCTATGGCTACACCTTC.

This chain links TRBV11-2 with TRBJ2-2, with D uncertain. The germline CDR1 and CDR2 sequences are SGHAT and FQNNGV. The V gene lost 5 bases and the J gene lost 6 bases, with 13 bases spanning the gap. This CDR3 has 14 amino acids. This CDR3 reads CASSTVGYAGELFF. For the CDR3, the DNA is TGTGCCAGCAGCACGGTGGGATACGCCGGGGAGCTGTTTTTT.

This chain connects TRBV10-3 to TRBJ2-4, with 7 bases identical to TRBD1. This CDR3 has 15 amino acids. Trimming took 3 bases from V and 4 from J; bases not matched to a gene: 6. Germline CDR1 reads ENHRY; CDR2 reads SYGVKD. The CDR3 nucleotides are TGTGCCATCAGTGACCGCACAGGGGTTAAAAACATTCAGTACTTC. Its translation: CAISDRTGVKNIQYF.

The gene calls are TRBV27 and TRBJ1-1, with D tentatively TRBD1 (5 bases). The germline CDR1 and CDR2 sequences are MNHEY and SMNVEV (reference sequence). Trimming shortened V by 10 bases and J by 1 base, and 19 bases separated the two germline ends. There are 15 residues in the CDR3. The chain's CDR3 is CATRGLASGNTEAFF. The CDR3 DNA reads as TGTGCCACCCGGGGACTCGCCTCGGGGAACACTGAAGCTTTCTTT.

The V and J genes are TRBV13 and TRBJ2-7, with 8 bases identical to TRBD1. Germline CDR1 and CDR2: PRHDT and FYEKMQ (reference sequence). J lost 0 bases, V lost 6 bases, and 10 bases had no gene match. This CDR3 comprises 16 residues. This CDR3 reads CASSHTTGTGSYEQYF. Written as DNA, the CDR3 is TGTGCCAGCAGTCATACTACCGGGACAGGCTCCTACGAGCAGTACTTC.

The genes are TRBV30 and TRBJ1-3; D is ambiguous. Trimming stripped 0 bases from V and 0 bases from J, with 6 bases between. The germline V gene has CDR1 GTSNPN and CDR2 SVGIG (reference sequence). The CDR3 sequence is 14 residues long. CDR3 protein: CAWSVGSSGNTIYF. CDR3 nucleotide sequence: TGTGCCTGGAGTGTTGGGAGCTCTGGAAACACCATATATTTT.

The J gene is TRBJ2-3, the V gene TRBV4-1; 11 bases are shared with TRBD2. The CDR3 sequence is 17 residues long. CDR1 is MGHRA and CDR2 is YSYEKL in the germline V gene. J was trimmed by 0 bases and V by 4 bases; bases with no gene match: 6. The CDR3 DNA is TGCGCCAGCAGCCGACCCGGGACTAGCGGTAGCACAGATACGCAGTATTTT. This codes for CASSRPGTSGSTDTQYF.

The chain uses TRBV2 and TRBJ1-6; TRBD1 aligns across 8 bases. The trim removed 6 bases at V and 14 bases at J, leaving 12 bases unmatched. The CDR3 is 14 amino acids. Germline-derived CDR1 and CDR2 are SNHLY and FYNNEI. The DNA of the CDR3 is TGTGCCAGCAGAAACACGGGACAGGTCGGGACCCTCCACTTT. Translation: CASRNTGQVGTLHF.